These 17 T cell receptor beta chains were all obtained from the same sample, sequenced in a study of regulatory T cells in long-lasting Graves disease. CDR3 regions were amplified by Arm-PCR using iRepertoire HTBI primers to build TCR beta libraries. TCRdb independently ran MiXCR on the multiplex PCR reads; one entry per CDR3 protein. The sample holds about 440,000 distinct CDR3 sequences, around 14% seen once. Time point denoted: newly diagnosed GD, antithyroid drugs for less than 3 months. Researchers made the TCR library from RNA that was extracted from PBMCs. This same sample was also part of a study on T cells in Graves' hyperthyroidism and ophthalmopathy.

The material was peripheral blood mononuclear cells (PBMCs), obtained at new diagnosis, from a patient treated with antithyroid drugs. Receptors originate from a woman in her twenties or thirties with Graves disease.

For the CDR3, the DNA is TGTGCCAGCAGCTCGGGACTAGCGGGAGGGCTCTCCTACGAGCAGTACTTC. This translates into CASSSGLAGGLSYEQYF. The rearrangement links TRBV11-1 to TRBJ2-7; TRBD2 agrees at 16 bases. The CDR3 extends over 17 amino acids. Germline CDR1 is SGHAT and CDR2 is FQDESV (reference sequence). V shed 4 bases and J 0 bases; nucleotides not matched to a gene: 3. The whole variable domain, filled in from reference TRBV11-1 and TRBJ2-7, reads EAEVAQSPRYKITEKSQAVAFWCDPISGHATLYWYRQILGQGPELLVQFQDESVVDDSQLPKDRFSAERLKGVDSTLKIQPAELGDSAMYLCASSSGLAGGLSYEQYFGPGTRLTVT.

The V call is TRBV20-1, the J call TRBJ2-1; D possibly corresponds to TRBD2 (5 bases). V was shortened by 0 bases and J by 7 bases, with 10 bases between the two germline ends. The length of the CDR3 is 13 residues. Germline CDR1 is DFQATT and CDR2 is SNEGSKA (reference sequence). CDR3 DNA: TGCAGTGCTAGAGATCCCCAGCGGAATGAGCAGTTCTTC. Residues: CSARDPQRNEQFF.

This clonotype was found many times. The chain employs TRBV10-1 and TRBJ1-1, with no clear D. Germline V gene lookup returns CDR1 WNHNN and CDR2 SYGVQD (reference sequence). The germline V and J ends were trimmed by 0 bases and 2 bases, with 10 bases remaining between them. CDR3 length: 15 amino acids. The chain's CDR3 is CASSESRYVNTEAFF. The CDR3 coding sequence is TGCGCCAGCAGTGAGTCGAGATACGTAAACACTGAAGCTTTCTTT.

In this sample, this clonotype turned up many times. The chain uses TRBV7-9 and TRBJ2-3, with 8 bases lining up with TRBD2. The CDR3 sequence is 16 residues long. The V gene end was trimmed by 4 bases and the J gene end by 5 bases; junction bases not matched to a gene: 11. Germline CDR1 SEHNR, CDR2 FQNEAQ (reference sequence). CDR3 bases: TGTGCCAGCAGCTCGAATAGCGGGACGGGGTTAGATACGCAGTATTTT. This gives the protein CASSSNSGTGLDTQYF.

This clonotype was observed many times. The genes are TRBV7-9 and TRBJ2-3, with 10 bases matching TRBD1. Germline V gene data show CDR1 as SEHNR and CDR2 as FQNEAQ (reference sequence). The CDR3 length is 15 residues. V gave up 6 bases and J gave up 3 bases; unmatched junction bases: 6. DNA for the CDR3: TGTGCCAGCAGGGGGACAGGGGAGGCGACAGATACGCAGTATTTT. This gives the protein CASRGTGEATDTQYF.

This clonotype was recorded many times. The chain carries TRBV3-1 and TRBJ2-7, with a weak D call TRBD2 (5 bases). The V end was cut by 4 bases, the J end by 0 bases, with 19 bases between. The CDR3 extends over 17 amino acids. Per germline, CDR1 LGHDT and CDR2 YNNKEL (reference sequence). The CDR3 spells CASSRSTLAGSSYEQYF. In nucleotides, the CDR3 is TGTGCCAGCAGCCGATCCACCCTAGCAGGCAGCTCCTACGAGCAGTACTTC.

The V call is TRBV27, the J call TRBJ2-3; TRBD2 is a possible D gene (5 bases). From germline, CDR1 is MNHEY and CDR2 SMNVEV (reference sequence). Trimming took off 0 bases at V and 1 base at J, with 11 bases between the two ends. CDR3 size: 16 residues. The CDR3 nucleotides read TGTGCCAGCAGTTTATCCGCGGCAGCGGGCACAGATACGCAGTATTTT. Protein sequence: CASSLSAAAGTDTQYF.

The chain joins TRBV7-9 to TRBJ1-2; unclear D gene. The CDR3 is 12 amino acids. Trimming left V 2 bases short and J 7 bases short, with 8 bases between. Germline V lookup: CDR1 SEHNR, CDR2 FQNEAQ (reference sequence). The CDR3 DNA is TGTGCCAGCAGCTTATTATTAGGTGGCTACACCTTC. Translating gives CASSLLLGGYTF.

The chain combines TRBV30 with TRBJ1-5; weak D call: TRBD1 (5 bases). This CDR3 has 13 residues. V lost 5 bases and J lost 6, with 14 bases in between. Per the germline V gene, CDR1 is GTSNPN and CDR2 is SVGIG (reference sequence). CDR3 amino acids: CAWDPGVVQPQHF. The DNA of the CDR3 is TGTGCCTGGGATCCGGGGGTGGTTCAGCCCCAGCATTTT. Using reference TRBV30 and TRBJ1-5 for the parts outside the CDR3, the full variable domain is SQTIHQWPATLVQPVGSPLSLECTVEGTSNPNLYWYRQAAGRGLQLLFYSVGIGQISSEVPQNLSASRPQDRQFILSSKKLLLSDSGFYLCAWDPGVVQPQHFGDGTRLSIL.

The J gene is TRBJ2-3, the V gene TRBV20-1; 12 bases map to TRBD2. The J call may be wrong; the DNA end is better matched by TRBJ2-1. CDR1 is DFQATT, CDR2 SNEGSKA, per germline (reference sequence). The CDR3 has 14 residues. The CDR3, as DNA: TGCAGTGCTGCGACTAGCGGGGGTTACAATGAGCAGTTCTTC. Translation: CSAATSGGYNEQFF.

The chain links TRBV5-4 to TRBJ2-1; the D is unclear. The V end was cut by 2 bases, the J end by 6 bases, with 12 bases between. Germline V lookup: CDR1 SGHNT, CDR2 YYREEE (reference sequence). The CDR3 consists of 14 residues. The CDR3 nucleotides read TGTGCCAGCAGCTTTTATCTCAGGCGCAATGAGCAGTTCTTC. This translates into CASSFYLRRNEQFF.

This clonotype was seen at least ten times. V is TRBV28 and J is TRBJ1-1, with 7 bases that match TRBD1. The germline V gene encodes CDR1 MDHEN and CDR2 SYDVKM. The trim removed 6 bases at V and 11 bases at J, leaving 12 bases unmatched. This CDR3 is built from 13 residues. CDR3 in amino acids: CASRSPGGGMAFF. CDR3 DNA sequence: TGTGCCAGCAGGAGCCCAGGGGGGGGTATGGCTTTCTTT. The variable domain in full, completed from reference TRBV28 and TRBJ1-1, reads DVKVTQSSRYLVKRTGEKVFLECVQDMDHENMFWYRQDPGLGLRLIYFSYDVKMKEKGDIPEGYSVSREKKERFSLILESASTNQTSMYLCASRSPGGGMAFFGQGTRLTVV.

In its sample, this clonotype was seen a few times. The V gene is TRBV3-1, the J gene TRBJ2-1, with a possible D match to TRBD2 (6 bases). The CDR3 covers 16 residues. V lost 6 bases, J lost 2 bases, and 17 bases lay in between. The germline V gene has CDR1 LGHDT and CDR2 YNNKEL (reference sequence). The CDR3 bases are TGTGCCAGCAGGGCTATTAGCGGAGGGGCCTACAATGAGCAGTTCTTC. It is translated as CASRAISGGAYNEQFF.

This clonotype was observed at least ten times. The chain has TRBV28 and TRBJ2-3, with TRBD1 matching over 7 bases. Germline V gene data show CDR1 as MDHEN and CDR2 as SYDVKM. V lost 4 bases and J lost 2; bases outside the gene matches: 12. The length of the CDR3 is 17 residues. The CDR3 region is CASSSFPTGPFTDTQYF. The CDR3 DNA is TGTGCCAGCAGTTCATTTCCGACAGGGCCCTTCACAGATACGCAGTATTTT.

This clonotype showed up many times. V gene TRBV18 combines with J gene TRBJ2-4, with D perhaps matching TRBD2 (5 bases). The CDR3 contains 16 residues. V gave up 3 bases and J gave up 8 bases, with 20 bases separating them. CDR1 is KGHSH and CDR2 is LQKENI in the germline V gene. The CDR3: CASSPTSSGESYIQYF. CDR3 sequence (DNA): TGTGCCAGCTCACCCACTTCTTCTGGGGAGAGTTACATTCAGTACTTC.

This clonotype was picked up many times. Mismatch with germline at one junction end may stem from a read error. The genes are TRBV12-3 or TRBV12-4 and TRBJ2-1; 9 bases align to TRBD1. The CDR3 runs to 12 residues. Here the CDR3 DNA reads TGTGCCAGCAGCCGACGGGACAGGGAATTGAGGTTC. Protein product: CASSRRDRELRF.

The V and J genes are TRBV19 and TRBJ2-1, with unresolved D. V was clipped by 3 bases and J by 0 bases, with 3 bases between them. The CDR3 loop spans 13 amino acids. Looked up from germline, CDR1 is LNHDA and CDR2 is SQIVND (reference sequence). The CDR3 sequence is CASSIRSYNEQFF. CDR3 sequence (DNA): TGTGCCAGTAGTATCCGCTCCTACAATGAGCAGTTCTTC.